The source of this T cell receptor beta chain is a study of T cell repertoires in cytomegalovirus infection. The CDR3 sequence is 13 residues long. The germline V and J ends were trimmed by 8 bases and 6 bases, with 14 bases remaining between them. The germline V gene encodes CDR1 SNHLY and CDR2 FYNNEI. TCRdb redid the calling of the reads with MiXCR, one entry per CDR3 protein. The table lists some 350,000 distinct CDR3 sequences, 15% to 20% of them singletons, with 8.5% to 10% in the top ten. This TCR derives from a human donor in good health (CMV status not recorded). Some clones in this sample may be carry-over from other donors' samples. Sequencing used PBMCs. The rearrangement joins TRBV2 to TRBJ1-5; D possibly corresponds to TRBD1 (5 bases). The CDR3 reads CASVAGHGQPQHF. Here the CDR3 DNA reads TGTGCCAGCGTGGCAGGGCATGGTCAGCCCCAGCATTTT.